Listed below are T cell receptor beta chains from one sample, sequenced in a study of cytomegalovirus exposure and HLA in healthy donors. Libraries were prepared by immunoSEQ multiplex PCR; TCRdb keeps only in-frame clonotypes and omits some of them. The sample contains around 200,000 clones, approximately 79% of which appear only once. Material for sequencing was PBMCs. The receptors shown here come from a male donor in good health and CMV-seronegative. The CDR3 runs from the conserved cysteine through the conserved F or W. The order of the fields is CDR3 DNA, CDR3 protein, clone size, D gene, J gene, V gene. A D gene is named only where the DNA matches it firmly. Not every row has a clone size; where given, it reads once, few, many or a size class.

TGTGCCAGCAGATCTTCCGGGACTAGACAAGAGACCCAGTACTTC | CASRSSGTRQETQYF | NA | TRBD2 | TRBJ2-5 | TRBV5-4
TGTGCCAGCAGCGGAAGGGGAGATACGCAGTATTTT | CASSGRGDTQYF | NA | NA | TRBJ2-3 | TRBV9
TGTGCCAGCAGCCAAGAGATTGGGACTAGCGGAACCTACGAGCAGTACTTC | CASSQEIGTSGTYEQYF | NA | TRBD2 | TRBJ2-7 | TRBV9
TGCGCCAGCAGCCAAAGCGCCCCGGGAGTCTATGGCTACACCTTC | CASSQSAPGVYGYTF | NA | NA | TRBJ1-2 | TRBV4-3
TGTGCCAGCAGCGCCCTGGGACAGGGGGAAAACATTCAGTACTTC | CASSALGQGENIQYF | few | TRBD1 | TRBJ2-4 | TRBV9
TGTGCCTGGAGCCTATACGCTGGGGCCAACGTCCTGACTTTC | CAWSLYAGANVLTF | NA | NA | TRBJ2-6 | TRBV30
TGTGCCACCAGCAGAGGGACAGGGGATGGCTACACCTTC | CATSRGTGDGYTF | NA | TRBD1 | TRBJ1-2 | TRBV15
TGTGCCAGCTCCAGGGGACTGAACACTGAAGCTTTCTTT | CASSRGLNTEAFF | few | NA | TRBJ1-1 | TRBV11-2
TGTGCCAGCAGCTTATGGGACAGCCACTCCTACGAGCAGTACTTC | CASSLWDSHSYEQYF | NA | TRBD1 | TRBJ2-7 | TRBV11-2
TGTGCCACCAGCAGAGATCGAGGGCTAGCGTGGGAGCAGTTCTTC | CATSRDRGLAWEQFF | once | NA | TRBJ2-1 | TRBV15
TGTGCCAGCAGCTTTGGCCCCGACTCCTACAATGAGCAGTTCTTC | CASSFGPDSYNEQFF | NA | NA | TRBJ2-1 | TRBV5-6
TGCGCCAGCAGCTTGGGAGGAAGCTCCTACAATGAGCAGTTCTTC | CASSLGGSSYNEQFF | once | NA | TRBJ2-1 | TRBV5-1
TGCGCCAGCAATCAGGGGGCAGATACGCAGTATTTT | CASNQGADTQYF | NA | TRBD1 | TRBJ2-3 | TRBV5-1
TGTGCCAGCAGCTTTGTGAAAGGGGGCGCAAGCTATGGCTACACCTTC | CASSFVKGGASYGYTF | NA | TRBD1 | TRBJ1-2 | TRBV5-6
TGCGCCAGCAGCCAAGTCGGGGACAGGTCTAATGAAAAACTGTTTTTT | CASSQVGDRSNEKLFF | NA | TRBD1 | TRBJ1-4 | TRBV4-1